This is a list of T cell receptor beta chains from one sample in a study of siplizumab effects on memory and regulatory T cells. Profiling relied on immunoSEQ multiplex PCR, and the TCRdb table lists in-frame clones only, not all of them. In the table there are more than 50,000 clones, approximately 95% of which are singletons. The sample taken for sequencing was CD8+ T cells sorted from blood. These receptors originate from a human donor in good health. The CDR3 runs from the conserved cysteine through the conserved F or W. Each record gives: CDR3 length, D gene, clone size, J gene, V gene, CDR3 DNA, CDR3 protein. A D gene is named only where the DNA matches it firmly. Clone size, where shown, is once, few, many, or a class for clones that have expanded.

17,TRBD2,.,TRBJ2-1,TRBV13,TGTGCCAGCAGCTTAGGCTTGTTTTCTAGCGGGAGGGATGAGCAGTTCTTC,CASSLGLFSSGRDEQFF
15,TRBD1,.,TRBJ2-3,TRBV14,TGTGCCAGCAGCCAACACCGGGACAGGGGGATTACGCAGTATTTT,CASSQHRDRGITQYF
13,.,.,TRBJ1-4,TRBV30,TGTGCCTCGGATAGGGGGACTAATGAAAAACTGTTTTTT,CASDRGTNEKLFF
13,.,.,TRBJ2-7,TRBV10-2,TGCGCCAGCACGGTCCGAGATACCTACGAGCAGTACTTC,CASTVRDTYEQYF
15,TRBD2,few,TRBJ2-7,TRBV27,TGTGCCAGCAGGGCGGGGGGGGTATCGGGCTACGAGCAGTACTTC,CASRAGGVSGYEQYF
13,.,.,TRBJ2-5,TRBV27,TGTGCCAGCAGTTTATATCAGCAAGAGACCCAGTACTTC,CASSLYQQETQYF
14,.,.,TRBJ1-1,TRBV6-1,TGTGCCAGCAGTGAAGCCGAACTGAACACTGAAGCTTTCTTT,CASSEAELNTEAFF
18,.,.,TRBJ1-2,TRBV29-1,TGCAGCGTTGAAGCCCTCGGAGGGAGGGTGGAAGAGAGCTATGGCTACACCTTC,CSVEALGGRVEESYGYTF
15,TRBD1,.,TRBJ2-1,TRBV5-6,TGTGCCAGCAGCTCGGGACAGGGAACTTACAATGAGCAGTTCTTC,CASSSGQGTYNEQFF
18,TRBD1,.,TRBJ1-1,TRBV19,TGTGCCAGTAGTGTCGGCTCAGGGGGGTCCTTAGGGAACACTGAAGCTTTCTTT,CASSVGSGGSLGNTEAFF
13,.,.,TRBJ1-1,TRBV25-1,TGTGCCAGCAGTGCCCAAGGGGTTTCTGAAGCTTTCTTT,CASSAQGVSEAFF
12,TRBD2,.,TRBJ2-5,TRBV4-1,TGCGCCAGCAGCCTAGCGGGAGAGACCCAGTACTTC,CASSLAGETQYF
13,.,.,TRBJ1-1,TRBV28,TGTGCCAGCAGTCTGGGTACCCCGTCTGAAGCTTTCTTT,CASSLGTPSEAFF
15,TRBD2,.,TRBJ2-1,TRBV10-2,TGCGCCAGCAGTTGGACTAGCGGGATTTTTGATGAGCAGTTCTTC,CASSWTSGIFDEQFF
15,.,.,TRBJ2-2,TRBV18,TGTGCCAGCTCACCCATAGGTAGGGAGGACGGGGAGCTGTTTTTT,CASSPIGREDGELFF
16,TRBD1,.,TRBJ1-5,TRBV4-3,TGCGCCAGCAGCCAAGATGAGGACAGGGACCCTCAGCCCCAGCATTTT,CASSQDEDRDPQPQHF
18,TRBD2,.,TRBJ2-1,TRBV19,TGTGCCACTAGCGGACTTGGGACTAGCGGGAGGGTTAACAATGAGCAGTTCTTC,CATSGLGTSGRVNNEQFF
17,TRBD2,.,TRBJ2-3,TRBV5-1,TGCGCCAGCAGCTCCGGACTAGCGGGAGATGGCGCAGATACGCAGTATTTT,CASSSGLAGDGADTQYF
14,TRBD2,.,TRBJ2-1,TRBV9,TGTGCCAGCAGCGTGGCGGGAGAGGGGTATGAGCAGTTCTTC,CASSVAGEGYEQFF
13,.,.,TRBJ2-5,TRBV27,TGTGCCAGCAGTCCCTTGTACCAAGAGACCCAGTACTTC,CASSPLYQETQYF
16,.,.,TRBJ2-7,TRBV10-1,TGCGCCAGCAGTGACGATGACAGCCTTTCTCTCTACGAGCAGTACTTC,CASSDDDSLSLYEQYF
14,.,.,TRBJ2-2,TRBV19,TGTGCCAGTAGTATGTGGGGGAGAACCGGGGAGCTGTTTTTT,CASSMWGRTGELFF
13,.,.,TRBJ2-1,TRBV9,TGTGCCAGCAGCGAAGGATTCAACAATGAGCAGTTCTTC,CASSEGFNNEQFF
13,.,.,TRBJ2-2,TRBV25-1,TGTGCCAGCAGTGGACAGAACACCGGGGAGCTGTTTTTT,CASSGQNTGELFF
13,.,.,TRBJ1-4,TRBV13,TGTGCCAGCAGCTTGGGCGGAGATGAAAAACTGTTTTTT,CASSLGGDEKLFF
15,TRBD2,.,TRBJ2-1,TRBV6-5,TGTGCCAGCAGCCCGACTAGCGGGTTTTACAATGAGCAGTTCTTC,CASSPTSGFYNEQFF
17,.,.,TRBJ1-2,TRBV7-3,TGTGCCAGCAGCCCACATAGTCTCGGGGTCCCGGGGGATGGCTACACCTTC,CASSPHSLGVPGDGYTF
17,TRBD2,.,TRBJ2-5,TRBV28,TGTGCCAGCAGTTCCCCAGGAGCGGGGAGGGAACAAGAGACCCAGTACTTC,CASSSPGAGREQETQYF
16,.,.,TRBJ2-3,TRBV19,TGTGCCAGTAGTATAGGGACATACGCTAGCACAGATACGCAGTATTTT,CASSIGTYASTDTQYF
14,.,medium-sized,TRBJ2-1,TRBV15,TGTGCCACCAGCAGAGATCGGATCCTCAATGAGCAGTTCTTC,CATSRDRILNEQFF
15,.,.,TRBJ2-2,TRBV4-3,TGCGCCAGCAGCCAATATAGCGGGAACACCGGGGAGCTGTTTTTT,CASSQYSGNTGELFF
15,.,.,TRBJ2-7,TRBV28,TGTGCCAGCAGTTTACTGGGTGGGGGCTCCTACGAGCAGTACTTC,CASSLLGGGSYEQYF
17,.,once,TRBJ1-5,TRBV4-1,TGCGCCAGCAGCCATGCGGGATCAGGGTTTAGCAATCAGCCCCAGCATTTT,CASSHAGSGFSNQPQHF
11,.,.,TRBJ2-7,TRBV7-9,TGTGCCAGCAGCCCCGGCGGCGAGCAGTACTTC,CASSPGGEQYF
14,.,.,TRBJ2-3,TRBV5-4,TGTGCCAGCAGCCCGTTGGCGGGCTCAGATACGCAGTATTTT,CASSPLAGSDTQYF
16,TRBD2,.,TRBJ2-1,TRBV10-3,TGTGCCATCAGTGAGTCAGGTGGGAGGGCCTACAATGAGCAGTTCTTC,CAISESGGRAYNEQFF
18,TRBD2,.,TRBJ2-7,TRBV7-8,TGTGCCAGCAGCTTACTCGCTAGCGGGTACGAGGGTGGGTACGAGCAGTACTTC,CASSLLASGYEGGYEQYF
16,.,once,TRBJ2-3,TRBV7-3,TGTACCAGCAGCCCGGAGCTAGCTCCCCCCCCAAATACGCAGTATTTT,CTSSPELAPPPNTQYF
16,TRBD1,once,TRBJ1-6,TRBV27,TGTGCCAGGACGATTGAACAGGGGCCGCACGGATCACCCCTCCACTTT,CARTIEQGPHGSPLHF
15,TRBD2,.,TRBJ2-1,TRBV13,TGTGCCAGCAGCTTAGTAGGGACTAGCATACTGGGGCAGTTCTTC,CASSLVGTSILGQFF
15,TRBD1,.,TRBJ2-3,TRBV7-2,TGTGCCAGCAGCCCCTCGGGACAGGACACAGATACGCAGTATTTT,CASSPSGQDTDTQYF
12,.,.,TRBJ1-2,TRBV2,TGTGCCAGCTTAGCGTGGGGAGTCGGCTACACCTTC,CASLAWGVGYTF
15,TRBD1,.,TRBJ1-1,TRBV6-1,TGTGCCAGCAGTCCTGGGACAGGAATGAACACTGAAGCTTTCTTT,CASSPGTGMNTEAFF
16,.,.,TRBJ2-7,TRBV4-1,TGCGCCAGCAGCCAGGGGGCTACGGGGGCGGGCTACGAGCAGTACTTC,CASSQGATGAGYEQYF
15,.,.,TRBJ2-7,TRBV9,TGTGCCAGCAGCGTCGGAGGGAGCCCCTCCTACGAGCAGTACTTC,CASSVGGSPSYEQYF
11,.,once,TRBJ2-7,TRBV7-3,TGTGCCAGCGGTAGGGTCTACGAGCAGTACTTC,CASGRVYEQYF
13,.,.,TRBJ1-1,TRBV27,TGTGCCAGCAGTTTGGGCCGCAACACTGAAGCTTTCTTT,CASSLGRNTEAFF
15,TRBD1,once,TRBJ2-1,TRBV7-3,TGTGCCAGCAGGGCACCGGGACAGGGTCCCAATGAGCAGTTCTTC,CASRAPGQGPNEQFF
14,TRBD1,.,TRBJ2-7,TRBV27,TGTGCCAGCAGTTTGAGGCGACAGGGGTACGAGCAGTACTTC,CASSLRRQGYEQYF
13,.,.,TRBJ2-7,TRBV7-9,TGTGCCAGCAGCTCGGGACTCCCCTACGAGCAGTACTTC,CASSSGLPYEQYF
12,.,.,TRBJ2-2,TRBV30,TGTGCCTGGAGTGTACCCTCCGGGGAGCTGTTTTTT,CAWSVPSGELFF
16,.,.,TRBJ1-3,TRBV9,TGTGCCAGCAGCGTAGAACCAGGGATCTCTGGAAACACCATATATTTT,CASSVEPGISGNTIYF
16,.,.,TRBJ1-1,TRBV9,TGTGCCAGCAGCGAACGGGTAGGGGGAGGGAACACTGAAGCTTTCTTT,CASSERVGGGNTEAFF
17,.,.,TRBJ2-3,TRBV19,TGTGCCAGTAGTATAGACTTGGCAGGACAAATCACAGATACGCAGTATTTT,CASSIDLAGQITDTQYF